These T cell receptor beta chains were read from a single sample in a study of blood T cells in healthy people across ages. TCRdb re-called the 5' RACE reads through MiXCR, storing one row per CDR3 protein. The sample carries roughly 1.7 million distinct CDR3 sequences, 30% to 40% recorded once. The specimen was blood. The receptors were sampled from a woman in her thirties in good health. Each CDR3 is given with its conserved first and last residue. The order of the fields is clone size, D gene, V gene, J gene, CDR3 protein, CDR3 DNA. D genes are given only for firm matches. Size tells how often a clone was seen (once, few, many) or the class of an expanded clone, and some rows leave it out.

>few|TRBD2|TRBV20-1|TRBJ2-3
CSARDWRLAGLGTDTQYF
TGCAGTGCTAGAGATTGGAGACTAGCGGGGCTAGGCACAGATACGCAGTATTTT
>many|NA|TRBV20-1|TRBJ2-7
CSAIPPFEAAHEQYF
TGCAGTGCTATTCCTCCTTTCGAAGCAGCGCACGAGCAGTACTTC
>NA|TRBD1|TRBV2|TRBJ2-7
CATPDRGPSYEQYF
TGTGCCACCCCTGACAGGGGACCATCCTACGAGCAGTACTTC
>NA|NA|TRBV11-2|TRBJ2-6
CASSNTQRAGGANVLTF
TGTGCCAGCAGCAACACACAGAGGGCTGGTGGGGCCAACGTCCTGACTTTC
>many|TRBD2|TRBV10-3|TRBJ2-7
CAISEGPGGEQYF
TGTGCCATCAGTGAGGGCCCGGGGGGGGAGCAGTACTTC
>NA|NA|TRBV2|TRBJ2-3
CASSEAALLKFTPYF
TGTGCCAGCAGTGAAGCGGCGCTTCTGAAGTTTACGCCGTATTTT
>few|TRBD1|TRBV6-1|TRBJ1-6
CASSGPGQGYSPLHF
TGTGCCAGCAGTGGACCGGGACAGGGTTATTCACCCCTCCACTTT
>NA|NA|TRBV27|TRBJ1-1
CASARADIRTTEAFF
TGTGCCAGCGCCAGAGCCGACATTCGGACCACTGAAGCTTTCTTT
>NA|TRBD2|TRBV5-1|TRBJ2-2
CASSQRGGSSGERFF
TGCGCCAGCAGCCAGCGAGGCGGGAGTTCCGGGGAGCGGTTTTTT
>few|NA|TRBV5-1|TRBJ2-3
CASSLEQPDTQYF
TGCGCCAGCAGCTTAGAGCAGCCAGATACGCAGTATTTT
>once|NA|TRBV5-1|TRBJ2-1
CASSLRPGENNEQFF
TGCGCCAGCAGCTTGCGACCGGGAGAAAACAATGAGCAGTTCTTC
>few|NA|TRBV6-2/TRBV6-3|TRBJ2-7
CASRTAGRYEQYF
TGTGCCAGCAGAACCGCAGGGAGGTACGAGCAGTACTTC
>many|TRBD2|TRBV11-2|TRBJ2-3
CASSLSDSGRNTQYF
TGTGCCAGCAGCCTCAGCGATAGCGGGAGAAATACGCAGTATTTT
>few|NA|TRBV6-1|TRBJ1-1
CASNRRTNTEAFF
TGTGCCAGCAATAGACGGACGAACACTGAAGCTTTCTTT
>NA|TRBD1|TRBV28|TRBJ2-4
CASQRTGGTWEQYF
TGTGCCAGCCAGAGGACAGGGGGAACCTGGGAGCAGTACTTC
>few|NA|TRBV6-1|TRBJ2-1
CASTHRLGGGDNEQFF
TGTGCCAGCACCCATCGTTTGGGGGGCGGGGACAATGAGCAGTTCTTC
>many|TRBD2|TRBV5-1|TRBJ2-1
CASSLWSGSPSYNEQFF
TGCGCCAGCAGCTTGTGGAGCGGGAGCCCCTCCTACAATGAGCAGTTCTTC
>NA|NA|TRBV7-2|TRBJ2-2
CASRPSVNTGELFF
TGTGCCAGCAGACCTAGCGTTAACACCGGGGAGCTGTTTTTT
>NA|NA|TRBV7-2|TRBJ2-3
CASSFSIGRAATDTQYF
TGTGCCAGCAGCTTCTCGATAGGCAGGGCCGCCACAGATACGCAGTATTTT
>NA|NA|TRBV7-2|TRBJ1-5
CASSLGWGVYQPQHF
TGTGCCAGCAGCTTAGGATGGGGGGTATATCAGCCCCAGCATTTT
>NA|NA|TRBV20-1|TRBJ1-5
CSARPGGNQPQHF
TGCAGTGCTAGGCCCGGGGGGAATCAGCCCCAGCATTTT
>NA|NA|TRBV10-3|TRBJ1-1
CAISESLGNTEAFF
TGTGCCATCAGTGAGTCGTTGGGGAACACTGAAGCTTTCTTT
>few|NA|TRBV6-6|TRBJ1-2
CASSYSTGNNYGYTF
TGTGCCAGCAGTTACTCGACGGGGAATAACTATGGCTACACCTTC
>NA|TRBD2|TRBV4-1|TRBJ2-1
CASSQGLAGIEQFF
TGCGCCAGCAGCCAAGGACTAGCGGGAATTGAGCAGTTCTTC
>NA|TRBD1|TRBV3-1|TRBJ1-1
CASSLDRGVSLNTEAFF
TGTGCCAGCAGCCTCGACAGGGGCGTCTCCCTGAACACTGAAGCTTTCTTT
>few|NA|TRBV27|TRBJ1-1
CASTLLGRVSPEAFF
TGTGCCAGCACCCTACTTGGCAGGGTTAGTCCTGAAGCTTTCTTT
>few|TRBD2|TRBV6-2/TRBV6-3|TRBJ2-5
CASSSLSGRPETQYF
TGTGCCAGCAGTTCCCTTAGCGGGAGGCCTGAGACCCAGTACTTC
>many|NA|TRBV7-9|TRBJ2-1
CASTDGYNEQFF
TGTGCCAGCACGGACGGATATAATGAGCAGTTCTTC
>NA|NA|TRBV6-1|TRBJ2-1
CASMDKGAGNEQFF
TGTGCCAGCATGGACAAGGGGGCGGGGAATGAGCAGTTCTTC
>many|NA|TRBV7-6|TRBJ2-7
CASSLALHYEQYF
TGTGCCAGCAGCTTAGCCCTTCACTACGAGCAGTACTTC
>NA|TRBD1|TRBV6-5|TRBJ1-5
CASRPGAGGQPQHF
TGTGCCAGCAGACCCGGGGCAGGGGGACAGCCCCAGCATTTT
>NA|TRBD2|TRBV6-1|TRBJ2-3
CASIRTSSTDTQYF
TGTGCCAGCATTCGGACTAGTAGCACAGATACGCAGTATTTT